This T cell receptor beta chain was retrieved from a study of T cell clones after liver transplantation. Study information: TCRbeta sequencing after a pre-transplant mixed lymphocyte reaction identified graft-donor-reactive clones, later tracked in post-transplant blood. Third-party-reactive TCRbeta sequences from pre-transplant mixed lymphocyte reactions served as antigen-independent comparators. At least one year of complete immunosuppression withdrawal without enzymes over twice normal defined tolerance. Timepoints were pre-transplant, pre-withdrawal, and after withdrawal was completed or failed.

V lost 5 bases and J lost 3, with 11 bases in between. Per germline, CDR1 MNHEY and CDR2 SMNVEV (reference sequence). CDR3 length: 14 amino acids. Here immunoSEQ multiplex PCR was the method, and the copy in TCRdb shows in-frame clones only, minus some. The table lists 7,500 to 10,000 clones, roughly 72% of them singletons. This TCR was recovered from a human patient who received a liver transplant. Some of the T cells may derive from the graft donor. The starting material was CD8+ T cells from blood, obtained at the roughly 15-month timepoint. This chain uses TRBV27 with TRBJ1-5, with a possible D match to TRBD1 (5 bases). CDR3 residues: CASSPGYVNQPQHF. The CDR3 region has the DNA TGTGCCAGCAGTCCAGGGTATGTCAATCAGCCCCAGCATTTT.